This TCR beta chain was obtained from a study of cytomegalovirus exposure and HLA in healthy donors (TCRdb year 2017). Background for the entire study: According to an earlier analysis of around 600 of the donors, roughly 180 million T cells yielded 117 million unique TCR beta sequences and more than 250 Gb of sequence data. About 280 gigabases of sequencing data and roughly 81 million unique TCR sequences made up an early release that covered several hundred HLA-typed donors. Among the roughly 410 genotyped donors, approximately 76% belonged to the genetic ancestry cluster associated with self-reported Caucasian donors. The study aimed to test whether cataloging public T cell receptors could reveal signatures of past pathogen exposure. The T cell repertoires of 670 or so subjects were profiled by immunosequencing and related to cytomegalovirus serostatus. In addition to the first cohort of around 670 subjects, a separate validation cohort of approximately 130 different subjects was used. The study combined high-throughput TCR immunosequencing, statistical association of individual TCRs with disease status, and machine learning to predict cytomegalovirus infection status. A later analysis re-examined previously published TCR beta repertoires from more than 550 donors and added high-resolution HLA genotyping to investigate patterns of TCR occurrence. Rather than using new phenotypic data, the later analysis identified candidate immune exposures from TCR beta sequences and from how often those sequences occurred across donors. An earlier analysis of several hundred of the donors used high-throughput TCR beta sequencing to judge whether each TCR beta V gene segment behaved as functional or pseudogenic. Donor age, sex, ethnicity and CMV serostatus were collected together with the repertoire data. Genome-wide SNP genotypes for about 65% of the 666 donors were used in a later genetic analysis, which treated that subset as a discovery cohort. All discovery cohort repertoires had been generated on a single sequencing platform. Class I and class II HLA loci were covered by the typing at four-digit resolution. Typing coverage differed by locus: A, B, C, DRB1 and DQB1 were typed in about 620-630 donors, DQA1 in about 500, DPA1 in 600 to 610, and DPB1 in approximately 450. About five DR-DQ haplotypes were treated as single units for association and clustering because of strong linkage in the cohort. On average, 235,054 unique TCR beta nucleotide sequences were sequenced per donor among 398 genotyped donors of the cohort, with around 19% of those sequences being non-productive. Points the paper makes about the study in general: A further reported finding was that TCR beta sequences accurately predicted the HLA-A and HLA-B alleles for most subjects in the first cohort. The authors suggested that the approach could potentially be extended to other disease states and immunological phenotypes. In an earlier analysis of over 550 of the donors, most TCR beta V segments were observed in productive rearrangements about 87% or about 30% of the time, broadly matching IMGT annotations. When HLA alleles, especially DR and DQ, strongly co-occurred, attributing TCR associations to individual alleles was difficult. In both the original and validation cohorts, the classifier was reported to diagnose cytomegalovirus status with high specificity and sensitivity. Several of the top co-occurrence clusters appeared to be linked to parvovirus B19, influenza, CMV and Epstein-Barr virus, according to a later analysis. Across donors, most TCR sequences were observed very rarely, whereas some public TCRs were present in many individuals. The presence/absence analyses assumed that sequencing depth was roughly uniform across donors, and that assumption may not be true. Linkage disequilibrium might explain the correlated functional status among segregating V segments, but an unknown experimental factor could not be ruled out. Compared with equally common non-associated chains, HLA-associated TCR beta chains in a later analysis were more clonally expanded and had lower generation probabilities. The study gave a list of under 200 TCR beta chains associated with cytomegalovirus. In a later genetic analysis, a missense DCLRE1C variant was associated with V-gene and J-gene trimming of TCR beta chains, and the association was replicated in an independent cohort. According to a later analysis, most CMV-associated TCR beta chains appeared to be HLA-restricted, and the HLA associations seemed to be driven largely by CMV exposure. In a later genetic analysis, fewer N-insertions in productive TCRs were reported among donors in an Asian-associated ancestry cluster than the 666-donor mean. Because the 87-base-pair reads could not distinguish some IMGT-functional V segments, including TRBV6-2 and TRBV6-3, those segments were excluded. A later analysis found that TCR association rates varied across HLA loci, with DRB1 alleles showing the most associated TCRs and HLA-C alleles the fewest. Only TCR beta chains were sequenced in this cohort, and the absence of alpha or paired-chain data limited detectable features. A cluster of highly shared sequence variants was judged likely to represent a technical artifact of the sequencing pipeline. Because HLA typing was missing for some donors at each locus, association tests included only the typed subset. For the cohort, immune exposure information was limited to CMV serostatus. The earlier analysis of fewer than 750 of the donors excluded 15 to 20 rarely observed V segments, including chromosome 9 orphons, because counts were too low. Specific HLA alleles were associated with about 17,000 TCR beta sequences at a false discovery rate of 0.05 in a later analysis. In vitro tests confirmed that a few of the cytomegalovirus-associated TCR beta chains recognize cytomegalovirus antigens.

A note on this clone: Its antigen remains unidentified. It has no much larger one-base neighbor in the sample; base qualities were not kept.

The cohort consisted of approximately 690 healthy bone marrow donors. All cohort members were sampled while nominally healthy, although unrecorded immune exposures were likely present. The donor was CMV seronegative and belonged to the group of 352 seronegative cohort members. A peripheral blood sample was provided by each donor, and peripheral blood mononuclear cells were used for TCR beta sequencing. Genomic DNA was extracted from the blood cell samples with the Qiagen DNeasy Blood Extraction Kit. The library was made by the immunoSEQ multiplex PCR assay. The multiplex PCR relied on a mix of 60 forward primers for TCR Vbeta segments and 13 reverse primers for TCR Jbeta segments. Amplification of the CDR3 region of rearranged TCR beta genes was performed with a multiplex PCR assay on genomic DNA. Amplified TCR beta libraries were sequenced as 87-base-pair reads on the Illumina HiSeq System. In the original analysis: Across the 670 or so repertoires, a later analysis counted 80 million or so unique TCR beta chains, 9.5 million to 13 million of which were shared by at least two donors. Raw reads were error-corrected and collapsed into unique sequences by a nearest-neighbor algorithm in which closely related sequences were merged to remove PCR and sequencing errors. V, D and J gene segments were assigned by aligning CDR3 sequences to IMGT reference sequences. Each retained sequence needed at least a six-nucleotide match to both a V gene segment and a J gene segment. A rearrangement was called productive if the CDR3 had no stop codons and remained in frame with V and J, and every other rearrangement was called non-productive. CDR3 was defined by IMGT convention, running from the second conserved V-encoded cysteine to the conserved J-encoded phenylalanine. The earlier analysis of about 640 of the donors excluded any sequence lacking an unambiguous match to a single V gene segment. In an earlier analysis of 450 to 750 of the donors, a V segment was called functional when productive rearrangements were above 56.7%, and segregating when the standard deviation between donors exceeded 5%. A statistical classification framework was developed to diagnose cytomegalovirus status using the catalog of TCR beta chain sequences. A later analysis assigned V and J genes by comparing TCR nucleotide sequences with IMGT/GENE-DB human TR gene sequences. The TCRdist pipeline was used in a later analysis to assign CDR3 sequences and most-parsimonious VDJ recombination scenarios. In a later analysis, each TCR beta chain was defined by its CDR3 amino acid sequence together with its V-gene family, and reads without a unique V-gene family were excluded. To address suspected cross-contamination and a sequencing artifact, a later analysis removed around 600 highly shared, low-generation-probability nucleotide sequences. In a later analysis, a clonal expansion index was calculated for each public chain from normalized within-repertoire ranks of inferred template counts. Generation probabilities in a later analysis came from a VDJ recombination model fitted to out-of-frame rearrangements, and those results were checked against IGoR. In a later analysis, hypergeometric tests were used to score TCR-TCR, TCR-HLA and TCR-CMV co-occurrence, with a repertoire-size bias correction applied to TCR pairs. In a later analysis, false discovery rates were estimated by permuting HLA or CMV assignments 20 times. In a later analysis, co-occurring TCRs were grouped with DBSCAN, and TCRdist sequence similarity was added when clustering was performed within HLA-allele-positive subsets. Repertoires with fewer than 30,000 or more than 120,000 public chains, plus five repertoires with anomalous nucleotide sharing, were excluded from co-occurrence clustering. TCRdb's version of the immuneACCESS table is confined to in-frame rearrangements and falls short of the full clone set. An unresolved V gene accounts for under half of the shortfall where checked; the remainder is of unknown origin. That table supplies the V and J calls and clone size; D and trimming were determined from the DNA. This sample comprises 110,000 or so clones, 81% of them detected only once. Under 2.5% of the sample belongs to the ten largest clones.

Per the germline V gene, SGHRS is the CDR1 and YFSETQ is the CDR2. V lost 4 bases and J lost 1 base; the stretch between them is 8 bases long. Taken from cysteine to phenylalanine, the CDR3 has 13 residues. The retained sequence is limited to the CDR3, 39 bases, with the frame set at the first base. The rearranged segments are TRBV5-1 and TRBJ2-5, with no reliable assignment of the D segment. Material for sequencing was PBMCs. This receptor was identified in a woman between 25 and 40 years old in good health and CMV-seronegative. The nucleotide sequence reads as follows: TGCGCCAGCAGCAACCCTACCCAAGAGACCCAGTACTTC. This codes for CASSNPTQETQYF.